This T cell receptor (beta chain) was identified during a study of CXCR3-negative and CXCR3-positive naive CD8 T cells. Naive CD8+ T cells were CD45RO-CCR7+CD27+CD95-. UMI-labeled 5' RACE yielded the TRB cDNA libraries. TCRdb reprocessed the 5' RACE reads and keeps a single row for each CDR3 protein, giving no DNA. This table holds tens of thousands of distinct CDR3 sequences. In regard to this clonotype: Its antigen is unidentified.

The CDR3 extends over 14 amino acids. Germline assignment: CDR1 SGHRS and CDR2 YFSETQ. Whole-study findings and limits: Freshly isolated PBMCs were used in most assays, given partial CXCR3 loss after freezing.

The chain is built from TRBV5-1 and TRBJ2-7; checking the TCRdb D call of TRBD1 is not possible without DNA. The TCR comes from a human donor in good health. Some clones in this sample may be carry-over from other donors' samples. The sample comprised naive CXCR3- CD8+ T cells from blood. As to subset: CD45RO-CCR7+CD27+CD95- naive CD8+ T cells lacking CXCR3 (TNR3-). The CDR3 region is CASSLGGVDNEQYF.